These T cell receptor beta chains were read from a single sample in a study of Graves' ophthalmopathy and Graves' hyperthyroidism. TCRdb re-derived calls from the multiplex PCR reads in MiXCR, one entry per CDR3 protein. This sample has around 1.1 million distinct CDR3 sequences, with about 36% found just once. Source material: peripheral blood or thyroid tissue (not recorded which). These receptors all stem from an adult man with Graves' hyperthyroidism. The CDR3 runs from the conserved cysteine through the conserved F or W. D genes are given only for firm matches. Rows may omit the clone size; those that give it use once, few, many or a size class.

j_call d_call v_call clone_size cdr3_nt cdr3_aa
TRBJ2-2 NA TRBV12-3/TRBV12-4 once TGTGCCAGCAGGATCCGGGACCTGGGGCATGGGGAGCTGTTTTTT CASRIRDLGHGELFF
TRBJ2-7 TRBD2 TRBV10-2 few TGCGCCAGCAGTTTCGCGGGAGAGAACGAGCAGTACTTC CASSFAGENEQYF
TRBJ2-2 NA TRBV29-1 NA TGCAGCGTTCGAACCGGGACCGCCGGGGAGCTGTTTTTT CSVRTGTAGELFF
TRBJ2-7 NA TRBV6-2/TRBV6-3 NA TGTGCCAGCAGTCCGGGGGAACCCTACGAGCAGTACTTC CASSPGEPYEQYF
TRBJ2-2 TRBD1 TRBV10-3 NA TGTGCCATCAGTGACCGGGACAGCCTCGGGGAGCTGTTTTTT CAISDRDSLGELFF
TRBJ1-1 NA TRBV5-6 NA TGTGCCAGCAACGGACACACGAACACTGAAGCTTTCTTT CASNGHTNTEAFF
TRBJ2-2 NA TRBV10-3 many TGTGCCATCAGTGAGTCACGAGCGAACACCGGGGAGCTGTTTTTT CAISESRANTGELFF
TRBJ2-1 TRBD2 TRBV29-1 NA TGCAGCGTTGACTCTCCCCGACTAGCGGGCTACAATGAGCAGTTCTTC CSVDSPRLAGYNEQFF
TRBJ1-1 TRBD1 TRBV6-5 NA TGTGCCAGCAGTTGGGGACAGGGGGGGAACACTGAAGCTTTCTTT CASSWGQGGNTEAFF
TRBJ2-7 NA TRBV7-7 NA TGTGCCAGCACCCCAACCGGGCAGTACTTC CASTPTGQYF
TRBJ1-1 NA TRBV20-1 many TGCAGTGCTAGATTTCCAGGACTGGGGACTGAAGCTTTCTTT CSARFPGLGTEAFF
TRBJ1-1 NA TRBV29-1 NA TGCAGCGTTTCGGGACACGCAGGGAACACTGAAGCTTTCTTT CSVSGHAGNTEAFF
TRBJ2-7 NA TRBV7-9 NA TGTGCCAGCAGACCATACCCGGAAGCCGAGCAGTACTTC CASRPYPEAEQYF
TRBJ2-5 NA TRBV7-6 many TGTGCCAGCAGCTTAGCCTTTTTTTCGGGAGAGACCCAGTACTTC CASSLAFFSGETQYF
TRBJ2-3 NA TRBV7-8 once TGTGCCAGCAGCCCTCCGGGATTAGGTACGCAGTATTTT CASSPPGLGTQYF
TRBJ2-3 NA TRBV11-2 NA TGTGCCAGCAGCACAGAGGCCGGTACGCAGTATTTT CASSTEAGTQYF
TRBJ2-7 NA TRBV7-8 few TGTGCCAGCAGCTTAAATCAGGGGTACTACGAGCAGTACTTC CASSLNQGYYEQYF
TRBJ1-5 TRBD1 TRBV19 many TGTGCCAGTACACCCAGGGGGCTCAATCAGCCCCAGCATTTT CASTPRGLNQPQHF
TRBJ2-7 NA TRBV5-1 many TGCGCCAGCAGCCAGACAGGTTCACGCGAGCAGTACTTC CASSQTGSREQYF
TRBJ1-4 NA TRBV29-1 few TGCAGCGTTGAGACAGAGATTAATGAAAAACTGTTTTTT CSVETEINEKLFF
TRBJ2-7 NA TRBV9 NA TGTGCCAGCAGCGACGGCGGGGATAGGTACGAGCAGTACTTC CASSDGGDRYEQYF
TRBJ2-2 NA TRBV20-1 NA TGCAGTGCTAGAGATAGCCGGGACACCGGGGAGCTGTTTTTT CSARDSRDTGELFF
TRBJ2-5 NA TRBV11-2 NA TGTGCCAGCAGCTTAGGCGAATCCAGGGTTCGGGAGACCCAGTACTTC CASSLGESRVRETQYF
TRBJ2-7 NA TRBV5-1 many TGCGCCAGCAGATCTGGACAAGACTACGAGCAGTACTTC CASRSGQDYEQYF
TRBJ1-4 TRBD1 TRBV7-2 few TGTGCCAGCAGCTCAGGACAGGGTTTTGAAAAACTGTTTTTT CASSSGQGFEKLFF
TRBJ2-7 TRBD2 TRBV3-1 NA TGTGCCAGCGAGCCAGGCGGGGGCGAGCAGTACTTC CASEPGGGEQYF
TRBJ1-1 NA TRBV29-1 NA TGCAGCGTGGAGACAGCTAAGGTGACAGCCACTGAAGCTTTCTTT CSVETAKVTATEAFF
TRBJ1-4 NA TRBV7-2 once TGTGCTAGCAGCTTAGCTGTCAGCCCTAATGAAAAACTGGTTTTT CASSLAVSPNEKLVF
TRBJ2-5 TRBD2 TRBV12-3/TRBV12-4 NA TGTGCCAGCAGTTACTCTAGCGGGAGGACAGAGACCCAGTACTTC CASSYSSGRTETQYF
TRBJ1-6 NA TRBV20-1 NA TGCAGTGCTCAGACGGGGGGCGATAATTCACCCCTCCACTTT CSAQTGGDNSPLHF
TRBJ2-7 NA TRBV9 NA TGTGCCAGCAGCGCTTCAAGGGATCGCTACGAGCAGTACTTC CASSASRDRYEQYF
TRBJ2-2 NA TRBV29-1 many TGCAGCGTTGAAGTGGGGGCCGGGGAGCTGTTTTTT CSVEVGAGELFF
TRBJ2-6 NA TRBV6-6 NA TGTGCCAGCAGTGAAGCGGTGGCGAACGTCCTGACTTTC CASSEAVANVLTF
TRBJ2-7 NA TRBV20-1 NA TGCAGTGCCGAGGACAATGAGCAGTACTTC CSAEDNEQYF
TRBJ1-4 NA TRBV7-9 NA TGTGCCAGCACCCCAGTGGGGGCGGATGAAAAACTGTTTTTT CASTPVGADEKLFF
TRBJ1-3 NA TRBV4-3 once TGCGCCAGCAGCCAAGATGAGACAGGATCTGGAAACACCATATATTTT CASSQDETGSGNTIYF
TRBJ1-5 TRBD1 TRBV6-2/TRBV6-3 many TGTGCCAGCAGCCTCCGAGACAGGGGTAAGCCCCAGCATTTT CASSLRDRGKPQHF
TRBJ2-5 TRBD2 TRBV25-1 NA TGTGCCAGCAGTGCTAAGAGCGGGGGGGTACGGGAGACCCAGTACTTC CASSAKSGGVRETQYF
TRBJ1-4 NA TRBV10-3 NA TGTGCCATCAGTGATCCAGACAGTTGGGAAAAACTGTTTTTT CAISDPDSWEKLFF
TRBJ2-2 NA TRBV10-3 NA TGTGCCATCAGTGGGGGAGGTGAGCTGTTTTTT CAISGGGELFF
TRBJ1-6 TRBD1 TRBV6-5 NA TGTGCCAGCAGTTTCTCAGGGGGACCGAATTCACCCCTCCACTTT CASSFSGGPNSPLHF
TRBJ2-6 NA TRBV4-3 many TGCGCCAGCAGCCAAGGAGGGGCTGGGGCCAACGTCCTGACTTTC CASSQGGAGANVLTF
TRBJ2-7 TRBD1 TRBV25-1 NA TGTGCCAGCAGCGGAAACACCGGGACAGGGTACCACGAGCAGTACTTC CASSGNTGTGYHEQYF
TRBJ1-2 NA TRBV11-2 few TGTGCCAGCAGCTCTAGAAGATCCGGGTTTGTGAATGGCTACACCTTC CASSSRRSGFVNGYTF
TRBJ2-7 NA TRBV24-1 many TGTGCCACCGGAGGCGGGGAGGATCCCTACGAGCAGTACTTC CATGGGEDPYEQYF